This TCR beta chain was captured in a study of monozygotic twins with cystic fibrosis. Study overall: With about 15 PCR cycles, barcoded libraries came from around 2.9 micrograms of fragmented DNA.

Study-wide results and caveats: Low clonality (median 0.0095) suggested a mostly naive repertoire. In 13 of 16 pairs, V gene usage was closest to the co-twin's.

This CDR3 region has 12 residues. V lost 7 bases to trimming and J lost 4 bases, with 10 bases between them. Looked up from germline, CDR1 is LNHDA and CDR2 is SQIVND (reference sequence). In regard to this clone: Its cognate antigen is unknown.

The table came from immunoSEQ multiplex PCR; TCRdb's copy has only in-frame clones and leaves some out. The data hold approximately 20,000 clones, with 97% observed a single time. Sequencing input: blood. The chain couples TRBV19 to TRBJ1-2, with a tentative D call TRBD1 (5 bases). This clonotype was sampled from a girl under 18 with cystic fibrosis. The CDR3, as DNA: TGTGCCAGTACCAGGGACGGCTATGGCTACACCTTC. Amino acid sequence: CASTRDGYGYTF. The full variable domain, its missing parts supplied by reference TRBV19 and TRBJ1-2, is DGGITQSPKYLFRKEGQNVTLSCEQNLNHDAMYWYRQDPGQGLRLIYYSQIVNDFQKGDIAEGYSVSREKKESFPLTVTSAQKNPTAFYLCASTRDGYGYTFGSGTRLTVV.